The source of this TCR beta chain is a study of blood T cell repertoires in COVID-19. Study-level information: Collection of acute and convalescent COVID-19 samples took place in the United States, Italy and Spain.

Per the original methods: How many nucleated cells were present was estimated from reference gene primer amplification. Assay: immunoSEQ multiplex PCR; the TCRdb copy retains only in-frame clones and omits some. The DNA gave D and trimming, while V, J and clone size come from that table. The top ten clones hold approximately 5% of a sample with more than 15,000 clones, roughly 90% of them seen once. The CDR3 consists of 14 residues. Trimming shortened V by 2 bases and J by 5 bases, and 10 bases separated the two germline ends. Germline V CDR1 and CDR2: KGHSH, LQKENI. Input material: peripheral blood. The chain uses TRBV18 and TRBJ2-1, with D uncertain. The clonotype comes from a human donor in a cohort sampled during active COVID-19. The CDR3 loop is CASSPVKQDNEQFF. DNA for the CDR3: TGTGCCAGCTCACCAGTCAAGCAGGACAATGAGCAGTTCTTC. Combining the CDR3 with reference TRBV18 and TRBJ2-1 gives the whole variable domain NAGVMQNPRHLVRRRGQEARLRCSPMKGHSHVYWYRQLPEEGLKFMVYLQKENIIDESGMPKERFSAEFPKEGPSILRIQQVVRGDSAAYFCASSPVKQDNEQFFGPGTRLTVL.